This T cell receptor (beta chain) is drawn from a study of blood T cell repertoires in COVID-19. Whole-study context: In each case, the material was cDNA or gDNA derived from T cells, B-cell-depleted T cells, or PBMCs.

The V end was cut by 2 bases, the J end by 0 bases, with 5 bases between. This CDR3 is built from 15 residues. Germline-derived CDR1 and CDR2 are MRHNA and SNTAGT. As processed by the authors: Reference gene primer amplification gave nucleated cell count estimates. Libraries were prepared by immunoSEQ multiplex PCR; TCRdb keeps only in-frame clonotypes and omits some of them. V and J calls plus clone size are reproduced from that table; the DNA served to infer D and trimming. The data show more than 350,000 clones, around 87% seen once. The receptor was derived from a woman in her 30s with COVID-19, enrolled during active disease. The chain has TRBV6-4 and TRBJ2-6; tentatively, D is TRBD2 (5 bases). Source material: peripheral blood. The CDR3 bases are TGTGCCAGCAGTGACGGGAGCTCTGGGGCCAACGTCCTGACTTTC. This encodes CASSDGSSGANVLTF.